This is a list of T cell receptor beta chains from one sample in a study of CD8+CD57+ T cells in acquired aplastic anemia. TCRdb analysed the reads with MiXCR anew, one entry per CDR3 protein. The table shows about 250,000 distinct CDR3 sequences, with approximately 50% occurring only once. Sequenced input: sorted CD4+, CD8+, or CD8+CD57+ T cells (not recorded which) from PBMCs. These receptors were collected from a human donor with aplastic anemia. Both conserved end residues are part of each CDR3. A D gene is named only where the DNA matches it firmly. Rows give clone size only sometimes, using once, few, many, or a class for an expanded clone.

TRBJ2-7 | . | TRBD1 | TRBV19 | CASSQSGTVSYEQYF
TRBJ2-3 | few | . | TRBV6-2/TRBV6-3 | CASTYPADTQYF
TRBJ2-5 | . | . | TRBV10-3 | CAINQGGETQYF
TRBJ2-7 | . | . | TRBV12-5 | CASGPQGRTYEQYF
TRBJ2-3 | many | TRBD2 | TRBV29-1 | CSVIISGSGRKDTQYF
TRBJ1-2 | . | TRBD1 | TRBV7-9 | CASNLGQGARYTF
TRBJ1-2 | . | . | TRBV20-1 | CSFYTEFSGYTF
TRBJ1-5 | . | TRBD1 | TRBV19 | CASRQGLGQPQHF
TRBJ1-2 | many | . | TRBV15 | CATSRGGNRDWYGYTF
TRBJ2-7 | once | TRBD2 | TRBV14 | CASSQRKAGGPYSYEQYF
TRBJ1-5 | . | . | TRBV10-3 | CASAQGNQPQHF
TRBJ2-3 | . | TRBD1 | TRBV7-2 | CASSSQGAGTDTQYF
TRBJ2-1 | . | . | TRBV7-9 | CASQRQSGSTYEQFF
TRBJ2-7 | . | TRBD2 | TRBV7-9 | CASSLQGLGTYSEQYF
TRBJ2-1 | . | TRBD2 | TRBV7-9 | CASSLKTSGNEQFF
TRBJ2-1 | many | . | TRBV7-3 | CASSLGGGAGDEQFF
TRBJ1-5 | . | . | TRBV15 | CATSSGRGQPQHF
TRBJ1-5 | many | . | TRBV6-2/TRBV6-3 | CASSQGQYNQPQHF
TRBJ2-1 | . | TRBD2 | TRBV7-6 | CASSPGDGGIEQFF
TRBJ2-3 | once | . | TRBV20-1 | CSASDGFWGTDTQYF
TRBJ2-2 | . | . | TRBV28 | CASSGRRELFF
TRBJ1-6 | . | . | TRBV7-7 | CASSPSRYSPLHF
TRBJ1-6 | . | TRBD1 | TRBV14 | CASSVGQGFRQPLHF
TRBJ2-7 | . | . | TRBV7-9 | CASTTSRAGTGKQYF
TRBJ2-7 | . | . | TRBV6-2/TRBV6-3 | CASSYGDTSYEQYF
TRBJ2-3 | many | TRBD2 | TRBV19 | CASSPQDVLAGRGDTQYF
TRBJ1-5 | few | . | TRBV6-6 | CARSYSSQARNQPQHF
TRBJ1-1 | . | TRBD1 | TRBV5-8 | CASSGRGRTNTEAFF
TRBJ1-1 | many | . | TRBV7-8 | CASSRTENTEAFF
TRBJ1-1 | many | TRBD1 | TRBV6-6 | CASSLSGQGGTEAFF
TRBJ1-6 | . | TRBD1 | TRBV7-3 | CASSERQGANNSPLHF
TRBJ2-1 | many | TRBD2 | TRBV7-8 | CASSATSGGASSYNEQFF
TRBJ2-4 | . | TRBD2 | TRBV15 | CATSSGTSTDIQYF
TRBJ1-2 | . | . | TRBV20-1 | CSARTNPYGYTF
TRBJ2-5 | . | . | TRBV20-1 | CSGTLWEETQYF
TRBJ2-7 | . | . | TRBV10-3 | CAIRLKKGEREQYF
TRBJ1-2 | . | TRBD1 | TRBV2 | CASSSRGTEYGYTF
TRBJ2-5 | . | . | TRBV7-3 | CASREGAGVTETQYF
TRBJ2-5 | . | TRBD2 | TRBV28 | CASSLELAGQETQYF
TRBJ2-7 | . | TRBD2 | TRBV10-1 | CASSVQTSGGDTAYEQYF